This T cell receptor beta chain was found in a study of T cells in Graves' hyperthyroidism and ophthalmopathy (dated by TCRdb to the late 2010s). Turning to the overall study: Peripheral blood samples were taken at the time of initial diagnosis, prior to any treatment. To identify distinguishing TCR V-J signatures, a discovery cohort of around 100 patients was used, comprising 40 to 45 with Graves' ophthalmopathy and some 57 with stable Graves' hyperthyroidism. Whether ophthalmopathy could be predicted prospectively was tested in an independent validation cohort made up of approximately 19 hyperthyroidism patients plus 17 patients who later progressed to ophthalmopathy. The approximately 100 discovery patients were divided at random into training and test sets in a 7:3 ratio. In addition, the study compared T-cell repertoires in thyroid tissue and in blood from about 6 Graves' hyperthyroidism patients. After sampling, hyperthyroidism patients received methimazole starting at 30 mg daily, and ophthalmopathy patients received high-dose intravenous methylprednisolone. The paper reports TCR Vbeta CDR3 sequencing of 130 to 150 peripheral blood samples: fewer than 50 ophthalmopathy, fewer than 80 hyperthyroidism and 17 progressor patients.

The TCR beta CDR3 regions were amplified from RNA transcripts. For the first round of RT-PCR on the TCR CDR3, the HTBI primer set was used together with the Qiagen OneStep RT-PCR kit. A second multiplex PCR round built the libraries, followed by size selection and purification. Sequencing of the libraries was done on an Illumina HiSeq2000 using paired-end 100 bp reads. For the original study's pipeline: SOAPnuke was used to process the raw data, with reads discarded if the reads contained adapters or uncalled bases, had a mean Phred below 15, or lacked an exact constant-primer or identifier match. High-quality paired reads were merged using COPE v1.2.5, and each unique nucleotide sequence was defined as a clonotype. MiTCR v1.1 was used to align clonotypes to the IMGT TRBV, TRBD and TRBJ reference segments. The analysis included only V-J combinations with a frequency above 0.0001, which together covered 99% to 99.2% of the repertoires. A TCS score was defined as the ratio between F50 (clonal expansion) and ExV (chaos), using BLOSUM62-based TCRdist between CDR3 peptides within each V-J. Welch's t-statistics and random forest reduced 514 V-J features to around 14, which were used in a naive Bayes classifier (R e1071). The public reads were quality trimmed at Q25 with fastp and then assembled into clones with MiXCR by TCRdb, keeping productive beta chains. Under each unique CDR3 protein, matching rows form one entry showing the most common genes and DNA. TCRdb assigned the V and J calls; the authors' analysis was not used. A total of approximately 600,000 distinct CDR3 sequences appear in this sample, less than 25% of them only once. Clones ranked in the top ten supply roughly 30% of the sample.

Ophthalmopathy patients had moderately to severely active disease, with a Clinical Activity Score of 3 or more, a NOSPECS grade of 4 or more, and a disease duration of less than 3 months. Patients with uncontrolled infections, other autoimmune diseases, pregnancy or lactation were excluded. Diagnoses were based on clinical symptoms, serum thyroxine and TRAb, thyroid ultrasound and orbital computed tomography. PBMCs were separated from about 10 ml of fresh peripheral blood using Ficoll-Paque density gradient centrifugation. Total RNA was extracted with Trizol reagent, and quality was checked on an Agilent 2100 Bioanalyzer. Study-wide findings and limitations: In validation, the model predicted progression to ophthalmopathy with just under 71% sensitivity and roughly 72% specificity, a median of around 6.6 months before onset. Sample size was not statistically predetermined, and investigators were not blinded to group allocation. Most expanded thyroid clonotypes (frequency above 0.001) were also detected in blood, suggesting blood repertoires may reflect thyroid immune responses. A 13 V-J signature model separated ophthalmopathy from stable hyperthyroidism, with 87.88% sensitivity and roughly 82% specificity in cross-validation and 80%/75% in testing.

About this clonotype: Its antigen remains unidentified. This may arise from a read error, as a much more abundant clone is one base away.

The sequenced material came from blood. The sequence was obtained from a man aged 25 to 40 with Graves' ophthalmopathy.

The bases are TGTGCCAGCAGTTGGACGCCGAACACTGAAGCTTTCTTT. Protein translation: CASSWTPNTEAFF. Here the chain combines TRBV6-2 or TRBV6-3 and TRBJ1-1; the D gene is not confidently resolved. CDR1 is given as MNHEY and CDR2 as SVGEGT, both from the germline V gene. V lost 4 bases and J lost 1 base; the stretch between them is 7 bases long. The CDR3 spans 13 residues, from the cysteine through the phenylalanine. Only the CDR3 DNA is retained, 39 bases long and in frame from the first base.